One sample yielded the 28 T cell receptor beta chains listed below, sequenced in a study of OX40 agonist ivuxolimab in advanced cancers. Produced via immunoSEQ multiplex PCR; TCRdb's table is partial and in-frame only. The sample lists roughly 25,000 clones; just under 75% were seen once. The sequences come from CD4+ or CD8+ T cells sorted from blood, collected in a trial of the OX40 agonist ivuxolimab. The origin of the receptors is an adult with an advanced solid tumor such as melanoma, head and neck, liver or kidney cancer.

This clone appeared once. The chain carries TRBV28 and TRBJ1-5; D remains ambiguous. Germline V gives CDR1 MDHEN, CDR2 SYDVKM. The CDR3 runs 15 residues. Trimming left V 4 bases short and J 4 bases short, with 14 bases between. CDR3 sequence reads: CASSYDMAENQPQHF. CDR3 sequence (DNA): TGTGCCAGCAGTTATGATATGGCAGAAAATCAGCCCCAGCATTTT.

The V call is TRBV6-1, the J call TRBJ2-7, with TRBD1 matching over 7 bases. V lost 2 bases to trimming and J lost 2 bases; unmatched junction nucleotides: 0. This CDR3 is 13 amino acids long. Germline lookup yields CDR1 MNHNS and CDR2 SASEGT. The CDR3 is CASSETGAYEQYF. CDR3 sequence (DNA): TGTGCCAGCAGTGAAACAGGGGCCTACGAGCAGTACTTC.

The rearrangement links TRBV19 to TRBJ2-6, with TRBD1 matching 7 bases. This CDR3 spans 16 amino acids. From germline, CDR1 is LNHDA and CDR2 SQIVND (reference sequence). The trim removed 4 bases at V and 3 bases at J, leaving 6 bases unmatched. The CDR3 bases are TGTGCCAGTAGTAGCCAACAGGGGAGTGGGGCCAACGTCCTGACTTTC. Its protein is CASSSQQGSGANVLTF.

The J gene is TRBJ1-1, the V gene TRBV12-5; D gene ambiguous. V was trimmed by 2 bases and J by 5 bases, leaving 15 bases between them. This CDR3 is built from 15 residues. CDR1 and CDR2 from the germline V gene are LGHNT and FRNRAP. CDR3 loop: CASGLTAGMRTEAFF. DNA of the CDR3: TGTGCTAGTGGTTTGACCGCCGGAATGAGGACTGAAGCTTTCTTT.

The chain recombines TRBV7-7 with TRBJ1-5; 7 bases are shared with TRBD1. There are 12 residues in the CDR3. Germline CDR1 reads SSHAT; CDR2 reads FNYEAQ (reference sequence). CDR3 residues: CATTQGQQPQHF. CDR3 sequence (DNA): TGTGCTACCACACAGGGGCAGCAGCCCCAGCATTTT. Full variable domain (rest looked up from reference TRBV7-7 and TRBJ1-5): GAGVSQSPRYKVTKRGQDVTLRCDPISSHATLYWYQQALGQGPEFLTYFNYEAQPDKSGLPSDRFSAERPEGSISTLTIQRTEQRDSAMYRCATTQGQQPQHFGDGTRLSIL.

This clone was seen just once. The gene calls are TRBV5-6 and TRBJ1-2; D is unresolved. The ends were cut back, 5 bases at V and 7 bases at J, with 18 bases in the middle. The CDR3 spans 14 residues. The V gene's germline CDR1 is SGHDT and CDR2 YYEEEE. The CDR3 region is CASSFSGPLTGYTF. The CDR3 DNA sequence: TGTGCCAGCAGTTTTTCCGGGCCCCTCACTGGCTACACCTTC.

V gene TRBV9 combines with J gene TRBJ1-1, with 7 bases aligning to TRBD1. Germline V gene data show CDR1 as SGDLS and CDR2 as YYNGEE. The length of the CDR3 is 18 residues. The J segment lost 6 bases and the V segment lost 0 bases, leaving 17 bases of the junction unmatched. CDR3 DNA: TGTGCCAGCAGCGTAGGCGGGTCTTTGGAGGGGGCGCTGCCTGAAGCTTTCTTT. It yields the protein CASSVGGSLEGALPEAFF.

This sequence joins TRBV11-2 and TRBJ1-2; TRBD1 is a possible D gene (5 bases). The CDR3 is 15 residues long. V was pared by 2 bases and J by 8 bases, with 18 bases between. Germline CDR1 reads SGHAT; CDR2 reads FQNNGV. The chain's CDR3 is CASSLLRRGSGGYTF. DNA for the CDR3: TGTGCCAGCAGCTTATTGAGGCGGGGCTCCGGCGGCTACACCTTC.

V gene TRBV6-5 combines with J gene TRBJ1-5; 8 bases agree with TRBD1. V gave up 2 bases and J gave up 6 bases; unmatched junction bases: 9. CDR1 MNHEY and CDR2 SVGAGI come from the germline V gene. The CDR3 sequence is 16 residues long. The CDR3 sequence: CASSYGLQGERQPQHF. DNA of the CDR3: TGTGCCAGCAGTTACGGGTTACAGGGGGAACGTCAGCCCCAGCATTTT.

This rearrangement joins TRBV14 to TRBJ2-6; D is perhaps TRBD1 (5 bases). The V gene's germline CDR1 is SGHDN and CDR2 FVKESK. The CDR3 extends over 15 amino acids. Trimming pared 4 bases from V and 3 bases from J, leaving 10 bases between. CDR3 region: CASSPTALGANVLTF. CDR3 DNA sequence: TGTGCCAGCAGCCCGACAGCCCTTGGGGCCAACGTCCTGACTTTC.

This chain links TRBV6-5 with TRBJ2-7, with TRBD2 as a possible D gene (6 bases). CDR3 length: 15 amino acids. Germline V lookup: CDR1 MNHEY, CDR2 SVGAGI. V shed 4 bases and J shed 1 base, with 14 bases lying between them. This CDR3 is CASSSSERVSYEQYF. CDR3 DNA sequence: TGTGCCAGCAGTTCCTCCGAGCGGGTTTCCTACGAGCAGTACTTC.

The chain uses TRBV13 and TRBJ1-1; D unresolved. Trimming took off 5 bases at V and 1 base at J, with 14 bases between the two ends. Germline V gene lookup returns CDR1 PRHDT and CDR2 FYEKMQ (reference sequence). The CDR3 is 15 residues long. The CDR3 nucleotides read TGTGCCAGCAGCCCCCCCCGGGTAAAGAACACTGAAGCTTTCTTT. Protein sequence: CASSPPRVKNTEAFF.

The chain recombines TRBV7-9 with TRBJ1-2; D is possibly TRBD1 (5 bases). Germline CDR1 and CDR2: SEHNR and FQNEAQ (reference sequence). Trimming removed 4 bases from V and 7 bases from J, with 13 bases in between. CDR3 size: 13 residues. The CDR3 protein is CASSSDRDSGYTF. The CDR3 DNA sequence: TGTGCCAGCAGCTCGGATCGTGACAGTGGCTACACCTTC.

The genes are TRBV7-9 and TRBJ2-6; D is ambiguous. The germline V gene has CDR1 SEHNR and CDR2 FQNEAQ (reference sequence). The ends were cut back, 5 bases at V and 3 bases at J, with 8 bases in the middle. The CDR3 is made up of 14 amino acids. CDR3 DNA sequence: TGTGCCAGCAGCCGCCAAAATGGGGCCAACGTCCTGACTTTC. It specifies CASSRQNGANVLTF.

This clone qualifies as medium-sized (0.01 to 0.1%). The chain links TRBV28 to TRBJ1-1; D perhaps matches TRBD1 (6 bases). With 4 bases removed from V and 5 bases from J, the gap between germline ends came to 8 bases. From germline, CDR1 is MDHEN and CDR2 SYDVKM. This CDR3 spans 12 amino acids. CDR3 bases: TGTGCCAGCAGTTCCACAGGGACTGAAGCTTTCTTT. Protein: CASSSTGTEAFF.

This chain joins TRBV6-6 and TRBJ2-7; 8 bases match TRBD2. The CDR3 totals 14 residues. Trimming at V came to 4 bases and at J to 7 bases, leaving 9 bases not matched to a gene. The germline gives CDR1 MNHNY, CDR2 SVGAGI (reference sequence). DNA for the CDR3: TGTGCCAGCAGTTTCGGGGGGGCAGAGTGGGAGCAGTACTTC. Protein sequence: CASSFGGAEWEQYF.

The chain recombines TRBV6-1 with TRBJ1-1; TRBD1 aligns across 8 bases. The V gene end was trimmed by 6 bases and the J gene end by 1 base; junction bases not matched to a gene: 4. The CDR3 length is 14 residues. CDR1 is MNHNS and CDR2 is SASEGT in the germline V gene. The CDR3 nucleotides are TGTGCCAGCAGATACAGGGGGGGGAACACTGAAGCTTTCTTT. Translation: CASRYRGGNTEAFF.

This chain links TRBV9 with TRBJ1-4; TRBD1 matches at 9 bases. Germline lookup yields CDR1 SGDLS and CDR2 YYNGEE. The CDR3 covers 14 residues. V shed 2 bases and J 6 bases; nucleotides not matched to a gene: 2. The CDR3 coding sequence is TGTGCCAGCAGCGTTGGACAGGGGCATGAAAAACTGTTTTTT. Translation: CASSVGQGHEKLFF. The full variable domain, in which reference TRBV9 and TRBJ1-4 provide the parts outside the CDR3, is DSGVTQTPKHLITATGQRVTLRCSPRSGDLSVYWYQQSLDQGLQFLIQYYNGEERAKGNILERFSAQQFPDLHSELNLSSLELGDSALYFCASSVGQGHEKLFFGSGTQLSVL.

The V gene is TRBV7-3, the J gene TRBJ1-1; D unresolved. This CDR3 is 14 amino acids long. The V end was cut by 4 bases, the J end by 1 base, with 10 bases between. The germline gives CDR1 SGHTA, CDR2 FQGTGA. This chain's CDR3 is CASSSGGPNTEAFF. For the CDR3, the DNA is TGTGCCAGCAGCTCAGGAGGGCCGAACACTGAAGCTTTCTTT.

The V and J genes are TRBV23-1 and TRBJ2-7; D not resolved. TRBV23-1 is noted as an ORF with a role that remains uncertain. CDR3 size: 13 residues. Trimming took off 3 bases at V and 5 bases at J, with 11 bases between the two ends. CDR3 sequence reads: CASSQYRRNEQYF. The DNA of the CDR3 is TGCGCCAGCAGTCAGTACAGAAGAAACGAGCAGTACTTC.

The J gene is TRBJ2-3, the V gene TRBV5-8, with D possibly matching TRBD1 (5 bases). This CDR3 contains 15 residues. Trimming stripped 0 bases from V and 2 bases from J, with 10 bases between. Looked up from germline, CDR1 is SGHTS and CDR2 is YDEGEE. CDR3 in DNA: TGTGCCAGCAGCTTGGGACAGACCCTCACAGATACGCAGTATTTT. This encodes CASSLGQTLTDTQYF.

The chain links TRBV28 to TRBJ2-7, with 7 positions matching TRBD2. Trimming cost V 2 bases and J 3 bases; bases outside gene matches: 4. This CDR3 is built from 14 residues. Germline CDR1 is MDHEN and CDR2 is SYDVKM. The CDR3 loop is CASSLGLAVYEQYF. In DNA form, the CDR3 reads TGTGCCAGCAGTTTAGGGCTAGCGGTCTACGAGCAGTACTTC.

The genes are TRBV7-9 and TRBJ2-5; D is undetermined. V lost 4 bases and J lost 10, with 16 bases in between. The CDR3 covers 13 residues. Germline CDR1 and CDR2: SEHNR and FQNEAQ (reference sequence). The CDR3 protein is CASSSDQKRNQYF. The CDR3 nucleotides are TGTGCCAGCAGCTCGGACCAGAAGAGAAACCAGTACTTC.

The V and J genes are TRBV27 and TRBJ1-3; D is perhaps TRBD1 (5 bases). The germline CDR1 and CDR2 sequences are MNHEY and SMNVEV (reference sequence). The CDR3 totals 14 residues. V gave up 6 bases and J gave up 0 bases, with 9 bases separating them. This CDR3 is CASRGGFSGNTIYF. The CDR3 DNA sequence: TGTGCCAGCAGGGGGGGGTTCTCTGGAAACACCATATATTTT.

In its sample, this clone was seen a few times. Sequence at one end of the junction differs from germline and may be a read error. The rearrangement uses TRBV7-8 and TRBJ2-3; no firm D call. The CDR3 runs to 13 residues. Germline V gene lookup returns CDR1 SGHVS and CDR2 FQNEAQ. Written as DNA, the CDR3 is TGTGCCTGCAGATCAAGGGTCACAGATACGCAGTATTTT. This gives the protein CACRSRVTDTQYF. Using reference TRBV7-8 and TRBJ2-3 for the parts outside the CDR3, the full variable domain is GAGVSQSPRYKVAKRGQDVALRCDPISGHVSLFWYQQALGQGPEFLTYFQNEAQLDKSGLPSDRFFAERPEGSVSTLKIQRTQQEDSAVYLCACRSRVTDTQYFGPGTRLTVL.

The rearrangement uses TRBV27 and TRBJ1-1; no definite D call. The V and J ends lost 6 bases and 6 bases respectively, with 20 bases between them. Per the germline V gene, CDR1 is MNHEY and CDR2 is SMNVEV (reference sequence). The CDR3 is 15 residues long. CDR3 residues: CASSLKGLGRAEAFF. The CDR3 DNA is TGTGCCAGCAGCCTCAAAGGCCTGGGGAGAGCTGAAGCTTTCTTT.

V gene TRBV7-2 combines with J gene TRBJ2-1; TRBD1 agrees at 9 bases. This CDR3 has 18 amino acids. Losses at the gene ends were 2 bases for V and 5 bases for J; bases not matched to a gene: 13. The germline V gene encodes CDR1 SGHTA and CDR2 FQGNSA. CDR3: CASSLYLLGTGSHNEQFF. The CDR3 bases are TGTGCCAGCAGCTTATATCTACTAGGGACAGGGAGCCACAATGAGCAGTTCTTC. Based on the CDR3 plus reference TRBV7-2 and TRBJ2-1, the full variable domain is GAGVSQSPSNKVTEKGKDVELRCDPISGHTALYWYRQSLGQGLEFLIYFQGNSAPDKSGLPSDRFSAERTGGSVSTLTIQRTQQEDSAVYLCASSLYLLGTGSHNEQFFGPGTRLTVL.

This clone appeared a few times. This CDR3 reads CASSTSLHSYEQYF. The CDR3 bases are TGTGCCAGCAGCACCTCCCTTCACTCCTACGAGCAGTACTTC. The rearrangement uses TRBV2 and TRBJ2-7; D unresolved. V gave up 6 bases and J gave up 0 bases, with 12 bases separating them. The germline CDR1 and CDR2 sequences are SNHLY and FYNNEI. The CDR3 totals 14 residues.